This T cell receptor beta chain is from a study of T cell responses to AZD1222 COVID-19 vaccine. Study-wide points: Sampling captured repertoires only after the peak T cell response. CD4 TCRs associated with vaccination spanned spike, dominating at 160-218 and 743-854.

Some clones are missing from TCRdb's copy, which holds only in-frame ones; the method was immunoSEQ multiplex PCR. Among some 170,000 clones listed, about 88% were seen once. Germline lookup yields CDR1 SGHDT and CDR2 YYEEEE. Trimming took 2 bases from V and 6 from J; bases not matched to a gene: 7. This CDR3 is 14 amino acids long. As to this clone: The antigen remains unidentified.

The TCR originated in an adult in good health. V usage is TRBV5-6 and J usage is TRBJ1-1; 7 nucleotides match TRBD1. Sequenced material: peripheral blood, taken on day 0 of AZD1222 vaccination. The CDR3 DNA reads TGTGCCAGCAGCTTTCTGACAGGGTTAGCTGAAGCTTTCTTT. Its protein is CASSFLTGLAEAFF.